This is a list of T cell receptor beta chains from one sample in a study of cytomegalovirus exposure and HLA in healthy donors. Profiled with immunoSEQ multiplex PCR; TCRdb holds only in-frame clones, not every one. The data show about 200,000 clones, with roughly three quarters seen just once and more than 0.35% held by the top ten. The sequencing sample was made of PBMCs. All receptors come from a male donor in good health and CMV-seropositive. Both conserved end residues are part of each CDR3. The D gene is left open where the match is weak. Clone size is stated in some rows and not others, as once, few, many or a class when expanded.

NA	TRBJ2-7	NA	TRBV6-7	TGTGCCAGCAGTTACAGGCAGGGAGGTAACCACGAGCAGTACTTC	CASSYRQGGNHEQYF
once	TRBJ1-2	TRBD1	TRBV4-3	TGCGCCAGCAGCCAAGGGCCGGGACAGGGGGACGGTGGCTACACCTTC	CASSQGPGQGDGGYTF
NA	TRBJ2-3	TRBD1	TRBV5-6	TGTGCCAGCAGCTTGACAGGGGCCGCCACAGATACGCAGTATTTT	CASSLTGAATDTQYF
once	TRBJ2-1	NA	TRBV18	TGTGCCAGCTCACCCAGACTAGGCGAGCAGTTCTTC	CASSPRLGEQFF
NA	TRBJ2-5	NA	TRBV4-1	TGCGCCAGCAGCCAAGATCTAGAGACCCAGTACTTC	CASSQDLETQYF
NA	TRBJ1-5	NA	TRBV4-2	TGTGCCAGCAGCCAAGATAGGGGGATAGAGCCCCAGCATTTT	CASSQDRGIEPQHF
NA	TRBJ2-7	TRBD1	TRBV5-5	TGTGCCAGCAGCTTGATTAGGACAGGGAACTCCTACGAGCAGTACTTC	CASSLIRTGNSYEQYF
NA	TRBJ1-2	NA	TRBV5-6	TGTGCCAGCAGCCCCGTCGGAGGGACCACGGGCTATGGCTACACCTTC	CASSPVGGTTGYGYTF
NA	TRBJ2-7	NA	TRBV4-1	TGCGCCAGCAGCCAAGGATACGGGTTGTCCTACGAGCAGTACTTC	CASSQGYGLSYEQYF
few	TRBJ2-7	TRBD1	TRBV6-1	TGTGCCAGCAGTGTACAGGGGTCCGAGCAGTACTTC	CASSVQGSEQYF
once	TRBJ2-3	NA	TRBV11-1	TGTGCCAGCAGCCCCGTCGGGGGCACAGATACGCAGTATTTT	CASSPVGGTDTQYF
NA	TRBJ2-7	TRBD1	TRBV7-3	TGTGCCAGCAGCTTATCTGGGGGACAGACAGCCTACGAGCAGTACTTC	CASSLSGGQTAYEQYF
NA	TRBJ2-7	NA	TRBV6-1	TGTGCCAGCAGTCCCTTTAGACAGGCATCAGGAGAGCAGTACTTC	CASSPFRQASGEQYF
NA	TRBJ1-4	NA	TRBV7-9	TGTGCCAGCAGCCGCGAAGGGGGGGCTAATGAAAAACTGTTTTTT	CASSREGGANEKLFF
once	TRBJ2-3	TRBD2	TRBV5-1	TGCGCCAGCAGCTCCGGCGGGGGGGCTACAGATACGCAGTATTTT	CASSSGGGATDTQYF
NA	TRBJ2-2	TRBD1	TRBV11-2	TGTGCCGGACAGGGACAGTTGAACACCGGGGAGCTGTTTTTT	CAGQGQLNTGELFF
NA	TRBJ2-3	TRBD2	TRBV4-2	TGTGCCAGCAGCCAGTTCGGGGGGGCCGACACAGATACGCAGTATTTT	CASSQFGGADTDTQYF
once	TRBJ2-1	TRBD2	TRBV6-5	TGTGCCAGCAGTTACTTCCGGGGGGGCGAGAATGAGCAGTTCTTC	CASSYFRGGENEQFF
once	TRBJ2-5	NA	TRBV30	TGTGCCTGGAGTGTACTAGGTGAGAAAGGCCAGTACTTC	CAWSVLGEKGQYF
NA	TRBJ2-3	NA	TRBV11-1	TGTGCCAGCAGCTCTAGGTTCGGCACTAGCACAGATACGCAGTATTTT	CASSSRFGTSTDTQYF
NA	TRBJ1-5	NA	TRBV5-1	TGCGCCAGCAGCTTGGCCTCAGGTAGCAATCAGCCCCAGCATTTT	CASSLASGSNQPQHF
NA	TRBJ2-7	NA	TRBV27	TGTGCCAGCAGTACTTCCAGGAACTCCTACGAGCAGTACTTC	CASSTSRNSYEQYF